This TCR beta chain is from a study of cytomegalovirus exposure and HLA in healthy donors. Study observations and caveats: Confirmation in vitro established that a few CMV-associated chains were specific for CMV antigens. It was reported that the classifier diagnosed cytomegalovirus status with high specificity and sensitivity in both the original and validation cohorts. The tendency of first-cohort TCR clusters to co-occur in the 90 to 150 validation repertoires was the finding of a later analysis.

The germline V and J ends were trimmed by 6 bases and 4 bases, with 13 bases remaining between them. Germline V lookup: CDR1 LNHDA, CDR2 SQIVND (reference sequence). The CDR3 has 14 residues. With regard to this clone: Its antigen is still unknown.

The protocol was immunoSEQ multiplex PCR, while the TCRdb copy is restricted to in-frame clones and leaves out a portion. The top ten hold more than 0.8% of the sample, which has roughly 280,000 clones, 65% to 90% seen once. The V and J genes are TRBV19 and TRBJ1-3, with D uncertain. This TCR was recovered from a woman younger than 30 in good health and CMV-seronegative. Sequenced sample: PBMCs. DNA of the CDR3: TGTGCCAGTAGGACCATAGACTCCGGAAACACCATATATTTT. It codes for CASRTIDSGNTIYF.